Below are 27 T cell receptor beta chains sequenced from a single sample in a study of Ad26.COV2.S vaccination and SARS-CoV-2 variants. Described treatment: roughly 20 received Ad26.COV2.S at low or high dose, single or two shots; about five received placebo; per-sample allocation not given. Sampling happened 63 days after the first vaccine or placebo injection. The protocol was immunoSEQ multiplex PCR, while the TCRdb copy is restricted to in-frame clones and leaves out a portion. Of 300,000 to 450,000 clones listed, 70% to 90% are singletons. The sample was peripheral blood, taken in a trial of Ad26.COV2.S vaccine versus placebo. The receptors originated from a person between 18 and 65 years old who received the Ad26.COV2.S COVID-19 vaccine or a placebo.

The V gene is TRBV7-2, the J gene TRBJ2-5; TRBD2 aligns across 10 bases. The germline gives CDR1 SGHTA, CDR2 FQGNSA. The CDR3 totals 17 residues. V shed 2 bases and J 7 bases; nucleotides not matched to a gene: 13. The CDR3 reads CASSLTPERGGRGTQYF. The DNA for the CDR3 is TGTGCCAGCAGCTTAACCCCTGAGCGGGGGGGCCGAGGGACCCAGTACTTC.

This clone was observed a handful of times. The CDR3 nucleotides read TGTGCCAGCAGTTTAGTAAGCGGCAGCTCCTACAATGAGCAGTTCTTC. This sequence encodes CASSLVSGSSYNEQFF. The V and J genes are TRBV28 and TRBJ2-1; D is possibly TRBD2 (5 bases). V gave up 2 bases and J gave up 0 bases, with 11 bases separating them. The germline V gene has CDR1 MDHEN and CDR2 SYDVKM. The CDR3 loop spans 16 amino acids.

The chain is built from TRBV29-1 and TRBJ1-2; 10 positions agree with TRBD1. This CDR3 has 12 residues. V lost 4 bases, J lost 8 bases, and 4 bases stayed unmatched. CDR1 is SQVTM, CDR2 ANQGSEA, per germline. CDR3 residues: CSVGQGAWGYTF. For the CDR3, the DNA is TGCAGCGTTGGACAGGGGGCTTGGGGCTACACCTTC.

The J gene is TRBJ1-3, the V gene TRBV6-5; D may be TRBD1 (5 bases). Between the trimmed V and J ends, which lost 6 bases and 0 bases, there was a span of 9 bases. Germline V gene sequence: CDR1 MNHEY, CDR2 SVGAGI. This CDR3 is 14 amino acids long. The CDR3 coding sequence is TGTGCCAGCAGATTACAGGTCTCTGGAAACACCATATATTTT. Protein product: CASRLQVSGNTIYF.

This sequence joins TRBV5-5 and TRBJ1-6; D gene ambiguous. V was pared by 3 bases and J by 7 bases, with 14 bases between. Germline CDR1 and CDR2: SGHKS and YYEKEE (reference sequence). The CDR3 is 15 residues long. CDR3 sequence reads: CASSSGRSFNSPLHF. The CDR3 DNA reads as TGTGCCAGCAGCTCTGGACGGAGCTTCAATTCACCCCTCCACTTT. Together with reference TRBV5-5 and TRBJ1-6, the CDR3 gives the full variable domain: DAGVTQSPTHLIKTRGQQVTLRCSPISGHKSVSWYQQVLGQGPQFIFQYYEKEERGRGNFPDRFSARQFPNYSSELNVNALLLGDSALYLCASSSGRSFNSPLHFGNGTRLTVT.

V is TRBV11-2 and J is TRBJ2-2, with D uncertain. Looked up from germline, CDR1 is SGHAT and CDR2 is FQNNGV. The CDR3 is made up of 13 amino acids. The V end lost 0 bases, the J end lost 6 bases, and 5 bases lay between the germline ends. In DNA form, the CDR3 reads TGTGCCAGCAGCTTAGAATTGGCCGGGGAGCTGTTTTTT. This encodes CASSLELAGELFF.

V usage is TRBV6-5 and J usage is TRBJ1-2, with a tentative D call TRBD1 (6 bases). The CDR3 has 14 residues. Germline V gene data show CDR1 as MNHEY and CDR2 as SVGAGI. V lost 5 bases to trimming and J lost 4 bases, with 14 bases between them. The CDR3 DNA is TGTGCCAGCAGTAAGGACAGCTACGGCTATGGCTACACCTTC. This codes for CASSKDSYGYGYTF.

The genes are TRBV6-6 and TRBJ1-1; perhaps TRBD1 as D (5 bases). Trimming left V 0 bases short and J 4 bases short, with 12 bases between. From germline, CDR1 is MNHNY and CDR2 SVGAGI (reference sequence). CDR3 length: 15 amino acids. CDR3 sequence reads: CASSYSAQGITEAFF. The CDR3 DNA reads TGTGCCAGCAGTTACTCGGCGCAGGGTATCACTGAAGCTTTCTTT.

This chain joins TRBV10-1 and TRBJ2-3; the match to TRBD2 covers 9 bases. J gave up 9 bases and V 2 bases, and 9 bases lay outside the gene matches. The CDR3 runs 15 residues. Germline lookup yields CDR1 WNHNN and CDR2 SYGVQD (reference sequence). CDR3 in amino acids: CASSESGGPSLTQYF. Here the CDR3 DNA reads TGCGCCAGCAGTGAGAGCGGGGGGCCCTCCCTGACGCAGTATTTT.

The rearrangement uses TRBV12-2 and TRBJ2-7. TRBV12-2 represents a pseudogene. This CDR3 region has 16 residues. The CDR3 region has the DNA TGTGCAAGTCGCTTACCCATCAGGGGACTTCCCTACGAGCAGTACTTC. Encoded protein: CASRLPIRGLPYEQYF.

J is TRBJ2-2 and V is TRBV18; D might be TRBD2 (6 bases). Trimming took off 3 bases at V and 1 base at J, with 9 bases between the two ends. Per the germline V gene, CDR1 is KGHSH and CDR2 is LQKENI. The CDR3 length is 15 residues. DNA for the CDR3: TGTGCCAGCTCACCCCTCGGGGGGAACACCGGGGAGCTGTTTTTT. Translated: CASSPLGGNTGELFF.

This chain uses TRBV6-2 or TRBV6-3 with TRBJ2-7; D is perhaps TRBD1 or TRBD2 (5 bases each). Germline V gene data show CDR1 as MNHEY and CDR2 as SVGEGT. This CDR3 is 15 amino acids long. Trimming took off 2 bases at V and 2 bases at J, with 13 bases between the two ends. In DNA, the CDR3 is TGTGCCAGCAGTTACGCTTCGGGACGTACCTACGAGCAGTACTTC. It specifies CASSYASGRTYEQYF.

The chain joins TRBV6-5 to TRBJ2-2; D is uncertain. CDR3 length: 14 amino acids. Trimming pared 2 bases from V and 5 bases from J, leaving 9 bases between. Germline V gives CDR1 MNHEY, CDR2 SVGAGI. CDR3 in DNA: TGTGCCAGCAGTTACGGCCAGCCTACCGGGGAGCTGTTTTTT. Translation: CASSYGQPTGELFF.

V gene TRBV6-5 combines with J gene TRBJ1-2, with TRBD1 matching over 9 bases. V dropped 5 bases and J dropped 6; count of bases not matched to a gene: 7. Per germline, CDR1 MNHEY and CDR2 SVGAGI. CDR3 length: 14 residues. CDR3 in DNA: TGTGCCAGCAGTCCCGGGACAGGGTTCCATGGCTACACCTTC. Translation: CASSPGTGFHGYTF.

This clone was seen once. CDR3 loop: CASSLAAWGYEQYF. The CDR3 DNA is TGTGCCAGCAGCTTAGCAGCCTGGGGCTACGAGCAGTACTTC. The V call is TRBV7-2, the J call TRBJ2-7; no definite D call. Per the germline V gene, CDR1 is SGHTA and CDR2 is FQGNSA. Trimming stripped 0 bases from V and 3 bases from J, with 9 bases between. This CDR3 contains 14 residues.

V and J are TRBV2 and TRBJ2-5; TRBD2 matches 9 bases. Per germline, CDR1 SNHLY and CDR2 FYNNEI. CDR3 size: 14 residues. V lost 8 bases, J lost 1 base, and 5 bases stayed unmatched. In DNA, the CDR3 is TGTGCCAGCGGGGGAGCGGGAGGCCAAGAGACCCAGTACTTC. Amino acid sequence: CASGGAGGQETQYF.

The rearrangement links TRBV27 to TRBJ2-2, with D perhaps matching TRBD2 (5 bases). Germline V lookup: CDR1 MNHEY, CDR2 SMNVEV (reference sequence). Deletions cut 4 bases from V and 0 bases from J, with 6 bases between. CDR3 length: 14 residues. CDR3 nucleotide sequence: TGTGCCAGCAGTTACGGGACGAACACCGGGGAGCTGTTTTTT. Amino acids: CASSYGTNTGELFF.

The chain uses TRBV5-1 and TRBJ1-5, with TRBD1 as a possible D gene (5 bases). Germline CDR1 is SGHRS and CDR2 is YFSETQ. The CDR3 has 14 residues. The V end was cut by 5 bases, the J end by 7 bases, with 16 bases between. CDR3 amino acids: CASRQDSSNQPQHF. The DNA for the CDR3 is TGCGCCAGCAGACAAGACAGCTCCAACCAGCCCCAGCATTTT.

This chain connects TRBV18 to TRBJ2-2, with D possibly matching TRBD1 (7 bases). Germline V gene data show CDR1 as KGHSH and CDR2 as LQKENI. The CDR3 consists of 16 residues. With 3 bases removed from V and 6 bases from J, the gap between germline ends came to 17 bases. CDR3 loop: CASSPREGGASGELFF. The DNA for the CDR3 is TGTGCCAGCTCACCGCGGGAAGGGGGCGCATCCGGGGAGCTGTTTTTT.

The CDR3 loop is CASGLTGDPGELFF. CDR3 sequence (DNA): TGCGCCAGCGGGTTGACAGGGGACCCCGGGGAGCTGTTTTTT. This rearrangement joins TRBV5-1 to TRBJ2-2; 8 nucleotides align to TRBD1. The CDR3 is 14 residues long. J gave up 6 bases and V 7 bases, and 8 bases lay outside the gene matches. Germline V CDR1 and CDR2: SGHRS, YFSETQ.

This CDR3 reads CSVARGLYNEQFF. The DNA for the CDR3 is TGCAGCGTTGCCAGGGGGCTGTACAATGAGCAGTTCTTC. J is TRBJ2-1 and V is TRBV29-1, with TRBD1 matching over 8 bases. The CDR3 extends over 13 amino acids. V gave up 4 bases and J gave up 4 bases; unmatched junction bases: 3. CDR1 is SQVTM, CDR2 ANQGSEA, per germline.

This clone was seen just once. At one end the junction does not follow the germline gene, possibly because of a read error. The CDR3 DNA is TGTGTCAGCAGTTACGACAGCAATTCACCCCTCCACTTT. Protein product: CVSSYDSNSPLHF. The chain links TRBV5-6 to TRBJ1-6; a possible D gene is TRBD1 (5 bases). The CDR3 totals 13 residues. Germline CDR1 SGHDT, CDR2 YYEEEE.

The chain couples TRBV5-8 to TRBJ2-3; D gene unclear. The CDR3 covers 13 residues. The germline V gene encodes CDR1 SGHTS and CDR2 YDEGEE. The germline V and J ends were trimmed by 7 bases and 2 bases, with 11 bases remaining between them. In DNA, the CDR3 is TGTGCCAGCGCGGCAGGATACACAGATACGCAGTATTTT. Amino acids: CASAAGYTDTQYF.

CDR3 region: CASSKQGGDGELFF. In nucleotides, the CDR3 is TGTGCCAGCAGTAAACAGGGGGGGGACGGGGAGCTGTTTTTT. The rearrangement uses TRBV6-5 and TRBJ2-2; TRBD1 is a possible D gene (8 bases). V was trimmed by 5 bases and J by 7 bases, leaving 14 bases between them. There are 14 residues in the CDR3. Germline CDR1 and CDR2: MNHEY and SVGAGI.

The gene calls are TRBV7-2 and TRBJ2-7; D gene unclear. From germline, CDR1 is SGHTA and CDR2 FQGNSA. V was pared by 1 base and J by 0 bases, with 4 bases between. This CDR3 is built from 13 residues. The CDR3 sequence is CASSLVDSYEQYF. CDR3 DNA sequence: TGTGCCAGCAGCTTAGTGGACTCCTACGAGCAGTACTTC.

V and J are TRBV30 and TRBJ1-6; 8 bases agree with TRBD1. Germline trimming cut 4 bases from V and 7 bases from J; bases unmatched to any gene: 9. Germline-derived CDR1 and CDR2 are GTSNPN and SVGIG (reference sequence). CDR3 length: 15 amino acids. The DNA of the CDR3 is TGTGCCTGGAAAAGGGGGGCAGGGGGCAATTCACCCCTCCACTTT. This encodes CAWKRGAGGNSPLHF.

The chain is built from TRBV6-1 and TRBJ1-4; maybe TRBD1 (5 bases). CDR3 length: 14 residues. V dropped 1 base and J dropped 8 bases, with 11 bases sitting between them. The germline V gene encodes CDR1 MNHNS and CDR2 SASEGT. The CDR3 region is CASSEGGVGEKLFF. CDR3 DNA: TGTGCCAGCAGTGAAGGAGGGGTAGGGGAAAAACTGTTTTTT.